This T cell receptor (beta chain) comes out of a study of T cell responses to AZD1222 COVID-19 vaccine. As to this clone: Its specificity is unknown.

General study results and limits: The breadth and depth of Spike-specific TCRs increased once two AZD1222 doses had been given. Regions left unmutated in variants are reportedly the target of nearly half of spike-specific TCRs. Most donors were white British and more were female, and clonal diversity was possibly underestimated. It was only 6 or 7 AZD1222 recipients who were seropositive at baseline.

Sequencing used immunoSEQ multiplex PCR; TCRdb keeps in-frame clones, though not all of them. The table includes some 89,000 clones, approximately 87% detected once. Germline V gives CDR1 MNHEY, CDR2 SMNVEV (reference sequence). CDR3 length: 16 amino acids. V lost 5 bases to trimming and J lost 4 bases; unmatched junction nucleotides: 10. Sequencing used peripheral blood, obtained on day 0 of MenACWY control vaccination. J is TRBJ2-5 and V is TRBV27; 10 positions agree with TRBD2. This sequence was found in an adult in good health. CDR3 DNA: TGTGCCAGCAGTCCGGTACTAGCGGGATCGAGAGAGACCCAGTACTTC. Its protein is CASSPVLAGSRETQYF.